The 11 T cell receptor beta chains listed next were all sequenced from one sample in a study of regulatory T cells in long-lasting Graves disease. Investigators prepared the TCR beta libraries by applying iRepertoire HTBI primers and Arm-PCR of CDR3 regions. From the multiplex PCR reads, TCRdb called clonotypes with MiXCR, one entry per CDR3 protein. The table lists about 620,000 distinct CDR3 sequences, approximately 15% of them singletons. Time point described: newly diagnosed GD, antithyroid drugs for less than 3 months. Scientists built the TCR library using RNA that was extracted from PBMCs. This same sample was also taken into another study, of T cells in Graves' hyperthyroidism and ophthalmopathy.

Sequencing used peripheral blood mononuclear cells (PBMCs), obtained at new diagnosis, from a patient treated with antithyroid drugs. Receptor source: a woman aged 25 to 39 with Graves disease.

This clonotype was picked up many times. The V gene is TRBV2, the J gene TRBJ1-5; a weak D match, TRBD1 (6 bases). The V end lost 5 bases, the J end lost 5 bases, and 13 bases lay between the germline ends. This CDR3 has 14 residues. Germline V CDR1 and CDR2: SNHLY, FYNNEI. The CDR3 nucleotides read TGTGCCAGCAGTCTACAGGGAAGGTATCAGCCCCAGCATTTT. Protein product: CASSLQGRYQPQHF.

The genes are TRBV27 and TRBJ1-1; D gene unclear. Deletions cut 7 bases from V and 11 bases from J, with 14 bases between. Germline V gene lookup returns CDR1 MNHEY and CDR2 SMNVEV (reference sequence). The CDR3 contains 11 residues. CDR3 sequence reads: CASKSSYRAFF. DNA for the CDR3: TGTGCCAGCAAGTCTTCTTACCGGGCTTTCTTT.

This clonotype has only a few counts. The V and J genes are TRBV7-2 and TRBJ2-7, with 12 bases matching TRBD2. After removal of 5 bases from V and 12 bases from J, the junction contained 11 bases not matched to a gene. This CDR3 contains 14 residues. Looked up from germline, CDR1 is SGHTA and CDR2 is FQGNSA. CDR3 sequence (DNA): TGTGCCAGCAGCCAAGAGGTACTAGCGGGAGGTGTGTACTTC. This translates into CASSQEVLAGGVYF.

The chain recombines TRBV27 with TRBJ1-4; no clear D. CDR1 is MNHEY and CDR2 is SMNVEV in the germline V gene (reference sequence). V lost 8 bases and J lost 8, with 9 bases in between. There are 11 residues in the CDR3. CDR3 region: CASFTGEKLFF. CDR3 nucleotides: TGTGCCAGCTTCACGGGGGAAAAACTGTTTTTT.

This clonotype has at least ten counts. The chain has TRBV11-2 and TRBJ2-2; TRBD1 aligns across 7 bases. The V segment lost 5 bases and the J segment 6 bases; nucleotides outside the gene matches: 6. In germline, CDR1 is SGHAT, CDR2 FQNNGV. The length of the CDR3 is 14 residues. The CDR3 DNA reads TGTGCCAGCAGCGTACAGGGGTTTGCCGGGGAGCTGTTTTTT. This codes for CASSVQGFAGELFF.

This clonotype has a single count. The chain combines TRBV4-1 with TRBJ1-1; TRBD1 matches at 8 bases. The CDR3 length is 17 residues. The germline V gene encodes CDR1 MGHRA and CDR2 YSYEKL. V dropped 0 bases and J dropped 5; count of bases not matched to a gene: 11. The CDR3 region is CASSQDRGQFGKTEAFF. CDR3 sequence (DNA): TGCGCCAGCAGCCAAGACAGGGGGCAGTTCGGAAAGACTGAAGCTTTCTTT.

This clonotype was observed many times. The chain joins TRBV2 to TRBJ1-5, with TRBD1 matching 10 bases. The germline CDR1 and CDR2 sequences are SNHLY and FYNNEI. The J segment lost 6 bases and the V segment lost 7 bases, leaving 9 bases of the junction unmatched. CDR3 length: 15 residues. The DNA of the CDR3 is TGTGCCAGCAAACGGGACAGGGGTAGCGGTCAGCCCCAGCATTTT. Its protein is CASKRDRGSGQPQHF.

In regard to this clonotype: It may be a read error: a sequence one base away is much more abundant. The V gene is TRBV24-1, the J gene TRBJ2-1; 9 bases are a match to TRBD1. CDR1 and CDR2 (germline): KGHDR, SFDVKD. The CDR3 runs 16 residues. The CDR3 sequence: CATSEPGTGSYNEQLF. CDR3 in DNA: TGTGCCACCAGTGAGCCCGGGACAGGGTCCTACAATGAGCAGCTCTTC.

V usage is TRBV19 and J usage is TRBJ1-4, with 8 bases lining up with TRBD1. Germline V gene sequence: CDR1 LNHDA, CDR2 SQIVND (reference sequence). The CDR3 has 14 residues. Germline trimming cut 9 bases from V and 1 base from J; bases unmatched to any gene: 4. DNA of the CDR3: TGTGCCAGCCTTGACAGGGGAACTAATGAAAAACTGTTTTTT. Translating gives CASLDRGTNEKLFF.

The chain combines TRBV28 with TRBJ2-3; D remains unclear. CDR3 length equals 14 residues. CDR1 and CDR2 from the germline V gene are MDHEN and SYDVKM. V was pared by 7 bases and J by 4 bases, with 15 bases between. The CDR3 DNA sequence: TGTGCCAGCAAGGGCCCCGGAGACGCAGATACGCAGTATTTT. Its translation: CASKGPGDADTQYF.

The chain recombines TRBV2 with TRBJ2-2; D could derive from TRBD1 or TRBD2 (6 bases each). Trimming took off 7 bases at V and 7 bases at J, with 16 bases between the two ends. From germline, CDR1 is SNHLY and CDR2 FYNNEI. CDR3 length equals 14 residues. DNA for the CDR3: TGTGCCAGCATCGGAGGGGGACTTAACGGGGAGCTGTTTTTT. Translating gives CASIGGGLNGELFF.